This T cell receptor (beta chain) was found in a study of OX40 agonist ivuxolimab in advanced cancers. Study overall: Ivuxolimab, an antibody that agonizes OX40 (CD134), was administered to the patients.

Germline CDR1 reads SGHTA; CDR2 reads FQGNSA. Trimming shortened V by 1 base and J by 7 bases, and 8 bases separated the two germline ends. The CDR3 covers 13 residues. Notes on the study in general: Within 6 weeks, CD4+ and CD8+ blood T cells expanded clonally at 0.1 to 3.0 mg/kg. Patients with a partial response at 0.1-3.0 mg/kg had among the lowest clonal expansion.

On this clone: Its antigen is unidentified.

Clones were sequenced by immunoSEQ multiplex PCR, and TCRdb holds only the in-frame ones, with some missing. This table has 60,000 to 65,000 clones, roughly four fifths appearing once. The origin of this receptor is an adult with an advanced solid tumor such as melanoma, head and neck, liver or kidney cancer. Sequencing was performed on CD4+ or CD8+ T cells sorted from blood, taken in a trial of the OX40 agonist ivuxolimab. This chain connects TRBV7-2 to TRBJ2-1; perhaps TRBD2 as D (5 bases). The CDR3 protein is CASSLVAQNEQFF. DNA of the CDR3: TGTGCCAGCAGCTTAGTAGCGCAGAATGAGCAGTTCTTC.